The clone carrying this T cell receptor (beta chain) was recorded many times. In building TCR beta libraries, iRepertoire HTBI primers were used together with Arm-PCR of CDR3 regions. MiXCR, run by TCRdb on the multiplex PCR reads, gives a single entry per CDR3 protein. The table includes roughly 250,000 distinct CDR3 sequences, around 18% detected once. These data originate in a study of regulatory T cells in long-lasting Graves disease. V lost 5 bases and J lost 8; bases outside the gene matches: 3. CDR3 size: 13 residues. Germline CDR1 is SGHVS and CDR2 is FQNEAQ. The time point here: newly diagnosed GD, antithyroid drugs for less than 3 months. The TCR library used RNA extracted from PBMCs. The authors diagnosed Graves' disease using American Thyroid Association guidelines. An endocrinology department in Xi'an, China, recruited the patients. This sample also belongs to another study, concerning T cells in Graves' hyperthyroidism and ophthalmopathy. That source reports: Together with thyroid ultrasound, orbital computed tomography, serum thyroxine and TRAb, clinical symptoms were used for diagnoses.

The V and J genes are TRBV7-8 and TRBJ1-6; 7 nucleotides match TRBD1. The sequencing here drew on peripheral blood mononuclear cells (PBMCs), taken at new diagnosis, from a patient treated with antithyroid drugs. The source is a woman under 40 with Graves disease. The CDR3 DNA is TGTGCCAGCAGCACCAGGGGGGATTCACCCCTCCACTTT. It encodes CASSTRGDSPLHF.